The present T cell receptor (beta chain) was sequenced within a study of blood T cells in healthy people across ages. Findings of the study overall: With unsorted PBMCs, a conclusive comparison of naive versus antigen-experienced cells was not possible. The study regarded diversity estimates from one million T cells as underestimates.

J lost 4 bases, V lost 5 bases, and 19 bases had no gene match. This CDR3 spans 18 amino acids. CDR1 and CDR2 from the germline V gene are SGHDT and YYEEEE. The people who gave samples were healthy Caucasians from Russia, aged roughly 6 to 90. The extraction recovered at least 6 micrograms of total RNA per sample. Turning to this clonotype: Its target is not known.

Combining a sample-barcoded 5' primer with a J-beta primer mix, a second PCR ran for about 7 to 12 cycles. TCRdb reanalysed the 5' RACE reads using MiXCR and keeps one entry per CDR3 protein. The sample consists of 730,000 or so distinct CDR3 sequences, around 46% of them appearing once. This sequence joins TRBV5-6 and TRBJ1-2; 8 bases line up with TRBD1. The specimen was blood. This TCR was sampled from a woman aged 55 to 70 in good health. The CDR3 loop is CASSQSALAGGQVYGYTF. CDR3 nucleotide sequence: TGTGCCAGCAGTCAATCGGCGCTGGCAGGGGGCCAAGTCTATGGCTACACCTTC.